The 19 T cell receptor beta chains given below trace back to one sample, sequenced in a study of blood T cell repertoires in COVID-19. Assay: immunoSEQ multiplex PCR; the TCRdb copy retains only in-frame clones and omits some. The sample comprises 230,000 or so clones, 88% of which are singletons, and 2.5% to 3% rests with the top ten. The sample taken for sequencing was PBMCs or T cells enriched from blood (not recorded which). The receptors stem from a woman in her thirties who had recovered from COVID-19.

V gene TRBV12-5 combines with J gene TRBJ2-3; 11 bases are shared with TRBD2. V trimming: 2 bases; J trimming: 6 bases; junction bases outside the gene matches: 13. This CDR3 is built from 18 residues. Germline V gene data show CDR1 as LGHNT and CDR2 as FRNRAP. Here the CDR3 DNA reads TGTGCTAGTGGTTTGTTCGTAGCGGGGGGGCCGAGGATGGATACGCAGTATTTT. This codes for CASGLFVAGGPRMDTQYF. The full variable domain, with the rest looked up from reference TRBV12-5 and TRBJ2-3, is DARVTQTPRHKVTEMGQEVTMRCQPILGHNTVFWYRQTMMQGLELLAYFRNRAPLDDSGMPKDRFSAEMPDATLATLKIQPSEPRDSAVYFCASGLFVAGGPRMDTQYFGPGTRLTVL.

This clone was detected only once. The chain links TRBV29-1 to TRBJ2-1; tentative D call: TRBD1 (6 bases). Germline V gene lookup returns CDR1 SQVTM and CDR2 ANQGSEA. The CDR3 length is 15 residues. V shed 4 bases and J shed 4 bases, with 17 bases lying between them. The CDR3 DNA reads as TGCAGCGTTGCCGGCGAGGACAGACCATACAATGAGCAGTTCTTC. Residues: CSVAGEDRPYNEQFF.

This clone was detected once. V gene TRBV12-3 or TRBV12-4 combines with J gene TRBJ1-2; D perhaps matches TRBD1 (6 bases). The V end was cut by 8 bases, the J end by 4 bases, with 11 bases between. The length of the CDR3 is 12 residues. In DNA form, the CDR3 reads TGTGCCAGCGGGGGCGCGGGCTATGGCTACACCTTC. The encoded protein is CASGGAGYGYTF.

V and J are TRBV19 and TRBJ1-1, with D perhaps matching TRBD1 (6 bases). Trimming pared 7 bases from V and 3 bases from J, leaving 15 bases between. Germline V gene lookup returns CDR1 LNHDA and CDR2 SQIVND (reference sequence). The CDR3 totals 14 residues. CDR3 in DNA: TGTGCCAGTACCATAACAGGGTGGGACACTGAAGCTTTCTTT. This codes for CASTITGWDTEAFF.

The chain links TRBV7-7 to TRBJ2-5, with 8 bases fitting TRBD1. This CDR3 has 15 residues. J lost 5 bases, V lost 1 base, and 6 bases had no gene match. Germline V CDR1 and CDR2: SSHAT, FNYEAQ (reference sequence). The CDR3 DNA follows: TGTGCCAGCAGCTTAGTCGGACAGGGCTTTGAGACCCAGTACTTC. Residues: CASSLVGQGFETQYF.

This clone turned up a few times. The chain joins TRBV5-5 to TRBJ2-7, with TRBD1 matching over 12 bases. CDR1 and CDR2 from the germline V gene are SGHKS and YYEKEE (reference sequence). The CDR3 is 14 amino acids. Trimming cost V 5 bases and J 4 bases; bases outside gene matches: 4. Here the CDR3 DNA reads TGTGCCAGCAGAAAGGGACAGGGGGCGTACGAGCAGTACTTC. Residues: CASRKGQGAYEQYF.

The V call is TRBV7-9, the J call TRBJ1-1; 7 bases align to TRBD1. The V segment lost 5 bases and the J segment 6 bases; nucleotides outside the gene matches: 9. Germline assignment: CDR1 SEHNR and CDR2 FQNEAQ (reference sequence). CDR3 size: 14 residues. The CDR3 DNA follows: TGTGCCAGCAGCATGGGACAGATGGGCGCTGAAGCTTTCTTT. Protein product: CASSMGQMGAEAFF. The variable domain in full, completed from reference TRBV7-9 and TRBJ1-1, reads DTGVSQNPRHKITKRGQNVTFRCDPISEHNRLYWYRQTLGQGPEFLTYFQNEAQLEKSRLLSDRFSAERPKGSFSTLEIQRTEQGDSAMYLCASSMGQMGAEAFFGQGTRLTVV.

The genes are TRBV4-3 and TRBJ2-7, with 10 bases aligning to TRBD1. Germline assignment: CDR1 LGHNA and CDR2 YSLEER. V was pared by 6 bases and J by 2 bases, with 10 bases of the junction left unmatched. The CDR3 length is 16 residues. This CDR3 is CASRFLPGQGTYEQYF. The DNA of the CDR3 is TGCGCCAGCAGGTTTCTTCCGGGACAGGGGACCTACGAGCAGTACTTC.

Only one count was recorded for this clone. This may stem from a read error, because a much larger clone lies one nucleotide away. The chain is built from TRBV7-9 and TRBJ1-2; D not certain. V was cut by 1 base and J by 5 bases, with 5 bases left in between. This CDR3 spans 12 amino acids. Germline V gene data show CDR1 as SEHNR and CDR2 as FQNEAQ (reference sequence). For the CDR3, the DNA is TGTGCCAGCAGCTTAGTCGGGTATGGCTACACCTTC. Translating it yields CASSLVGYGYTF.

The V and J genes are TRBV2 and TRBJ1-6; TRBD1 matches at 8 bases. Per the germline V gene, CDR1 is SNHLY and CDR2 is FYNNEI. The CDR3 sequence is 15 residues long. Trimming at V came to 7 bases and at J to 7 bases, leaving 9 bases not matched to a gene. CDR3 in DNA: TGTGCCAGCACCTCCCGGACAGGGAACAATTCACCCCTCCACTTT. Translated, it gives CASTSRTGNNSPLHF.

This chain uses TRBV5-4 with TRBJ2-4, with D perhaps matching TRBD2 (6 bases). The CDR3 is 14 residues long. V was cut by 4 bases and J by 6 bases, with 14 bases left in between. Germline V lookup: CDR1 SGHNT, CDR2 YYREEE (reference sequence). CDR3 bases: TGTGCCAGCAGCAAGCAGGAGGGGCTAAACATTCAGTACTTC. It codes for CASSKQEGLNIQYF. The whole variable domain, remainder taken from reference TRBV5-4 and TRBJ2-4, is ETGVTQSPTHLIKTRGQQVTLRCSSQSGHNTVSWYQQALGQGPQFIFQYYREEENGRGNFPPRFSGLQFPNYSSELNVNALELDDSALYLCASSKQEGLNIQYFGAGTRLSVL.

This rearrangement joins TRBV19 to TRBJ2-5; a possible D gene is TRBD2 (6 bases). The CDR3 runs to 12 residues. Trimming took off 3 bases at V and 5 bases at J, with 7 bases between the two ends. Germline V lookup: CDR1 LNHDA, CDR2 SQIVND (reference sequence). CDR3 amino acids: CASSIGGETQYF. The CDR3 nucleotides read TGTGCCAGTAGTATTGGGGGGGAGACCCAGTACTTC.

J is TRBJ2-1 and V is TRBV4-2; 12 nucleotides agree with TRBD2. CDR1 and CDR2 (germline): LGHNA, YNFKEQ. The ends lost 0 bases at V and 7 bases at J; junction bases unmatched: 13. This CDR3 comprises 19 residues. In DNA form, the CDR3 reads TGTGCCAGCAGCCAAGATCCGCGGGCTAGCGGGGGGGCGAGTAATGAGCAGTTCTTC. Translated, it gives CASSQDPRASGGASNEQFF.

The V call is TRBV19, the J call TRBJ1-2; 8 bases are a match to TRBD1. The CDR3 is 15 amino acids. J lost 5 bases, V lost 9 bases, and 14 bases had no gene match. Germline V CDR1 and CDR2: LNHDA, SQIVND (reference sequence). This chain's CDR3 is CASKQTPGTGYGYTF. The DNA for the CDR3 is TGTGCCAGCAAACAAACCCCCGGGACAGGTTATGGCTACACCTTC.

The CDR3 spells CASSYSAQPNTEAFF. CDR3 nucleotide sequence: TGTGCCAGCAGTTACTCGGCACAACCGAACACTGAAGCTTTCTTT. The chain combines TRBV6-5 with TRBJ1-1, with no clear D. The CDR3 length is 15 residues. With 0 bases removed from V and 1 base from J, the gap between germline ends came to 9 bases. Germline loops: CDR1 MNHEY, CDR2 SVGAGI.

The chain combines TRBV7-6 with TRBJ2-1; tentatively, D is TRBD2 (5 bases). Trimming removed 4 bases from V and 14 bases from J, with 15 bases in between. CDR3 size: 12 residues. Germline V gene lookup returns CDR1 SGHVS and CDR2 FNYEAQ. CDR3 sequence: CASSSLDFIKFF. The CDR3 DNA sequence: TGTGCCAGCAGCTCCCTGGACTTCATTAAGTTCTTC.

The CDR3, as DNA: TGCAGCGTTGAAAGGGTTTGGGACAGGGACACTAACTATGGCTACACCTTC. Protein sequence: CSVERVWDRDTNYGYTF. J is TRBJ1-2 and V is TRBV29-1, with 9 bases aligning to TRBD1. The CDR3 length is 17 residues. Per the germline V gene, CDR1 is SQVTM and CDR2 is ANQGSEA. Unmatched junction bases numbered 10, after V lost 2 bases and J lost 0 bases.

This clone was counted a few times. This same CDR3 is encoded by further DNA sequences in the sample. This chain joins TRBV4-3 and TRBJ1-1; perhaps TRBD1 as D (5 bases). CDR3 size: 14 residues. CDR1 LGHNA and CDR2 YSLEER come from the germline V gene. The ends were cut back, 0 bases at V and 5 bases at J, with 10 bases in the middle. CDR3 bases: TGCGCCAGCAGCCAAGATCTGGGGGGGACTGAAGCTTTCTTT. This encodes CASSQDLGGTEAFF.

This chain joins TRBV9 and TRBJ2-1; 7 positions agree with TRBD2. CDR1 is SGDLS and CDR2 is YYNGEE in the germline V gene. With V trimmed by 7 bases and J by 8 bases, 12 bases remained unmatched. This CDR3 spans 14 amino acids. The CDR3 DNA reads TGTGCCAGCCCACGGGGGGAGGTGTACGATGAGCAGTTCTTC. Its protein is CASPRGEVYDEQFF.